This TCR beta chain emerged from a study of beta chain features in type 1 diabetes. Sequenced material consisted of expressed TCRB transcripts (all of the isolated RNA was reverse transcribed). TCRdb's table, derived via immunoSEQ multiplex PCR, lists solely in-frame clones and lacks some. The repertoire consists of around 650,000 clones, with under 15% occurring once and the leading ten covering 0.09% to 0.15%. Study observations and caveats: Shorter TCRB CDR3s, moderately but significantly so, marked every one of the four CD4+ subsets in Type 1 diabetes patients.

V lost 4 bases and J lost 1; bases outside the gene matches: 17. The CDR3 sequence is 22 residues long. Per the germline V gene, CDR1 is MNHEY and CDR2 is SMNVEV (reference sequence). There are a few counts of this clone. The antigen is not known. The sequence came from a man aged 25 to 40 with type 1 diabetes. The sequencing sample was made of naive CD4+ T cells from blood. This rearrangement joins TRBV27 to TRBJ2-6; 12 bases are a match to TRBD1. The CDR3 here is CASSSQPGTGGLIVSGANVLTF. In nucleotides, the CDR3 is TGTGCCAGCAGTTCGCAACCCGGGACAGGGGGCCTTATTGTTTCTGGGGCCAACGTCCTGACTTTC.